What follows are 23 T cell receptor beta chains derived from one specimen sequenced in a study of blood T cell repertoires in COVID-19. This table comes from immunoSEQ multiplex PCR, and its TCRdb copy is limited to in-frame clones, with some not included. The sample comprises around 83,000 clones, 85% to 90% of which are singletons, and approximately 15% rests with the top ten. Specimen: peripheral blood. The receptor source for this set is a man aged 70-80 years with active or convalescent COVID-19.

The genes are TRBV6-2 or TRBV6-3 and TRBJ2-7, with 10 bases aligning to TRBD1. Per the germline V gene, CDR1 is MNHEY and CDR2 is SVGEGT. V shed 3 bases and J 6 bases; nucleotides not matched to a gene: 8. This CDR3 is built from 15 residues. The chain's CDR3 is CASSYSGTGDLEQYF. The CDR3 coding sequence is TGTGCCAGCAGTTATTCCGGGACAGGGGATCTCGAGCAGTACTTC.

The DNA of the CDR3 is TGTGCCATCAGTGATCGGGTAACAGATACGCAGTATTTT. The encoded protein is CAISDRVTDTQYF. The chain couples TRBV10-3 to TRBJ2-3; D is undetermined. The CDR3 runs 13 residues. The germline gives CDR1 ENHRY, CDR2 SYGVKD. Trimming left V 3 bases short and J 3 bases short, with 7 bases between.

The chain has TRBV27 and TRBJ2-7, with TRBD1 as a possible D gene (5 bases). This CDR3 is 14 amino acids long. Germline CDR1 and CDR2: MNHEY and SMNVEV (reference sequence). V gave up 8 bases and J gave up 2 bases, with 16 bases separating them. The CDR3 bases are TGTGCCAGCTGGTTAGGGGCCATTCCCTACGAGCAGTACTTC. Translating gives CASWLGAIPYEQYF.

V and J are TRBV2 and TRBJ1-2; 8 nucleotides align to TRBD1. Trimming removed 9 bases from V and 5 bases from J; junction bases left unmatched: 8. Germline CDR1 SNHLY, CDR2 FYNNEI. This CDR3 is 13 amino acids long. The CDR3 DNA reads TGTGCCAGTCCGGGACAGGACACATATGGCTACACCTTC. Translation: CASPGQDTYGYTF.

The V gene is TRBV9, the J gene TRBJ2-1; the match to TRBD2 covers 10 bases. The CDR3 totals 15 residues. With 0 bases clipped from V and 7 bases from J, the junction kept 4 bases outside the gene matches. The V gene's germline CDR1 is SGDLS and CDR2 YYNGEE. This CDR3 reads CASSVVASGSNEQFF. CDR3 nucleotide sequence: TGTGCCAGCAGCGTAGTGGCTAGCGGGAGTAATGAGCAGTTCTTC.

The rearrangement joins TRBV15 to TRBJ1-6, with D uncertain. Germline V gene sequence: CDR1 LNHNV, CDR2 YYDKDF (reference sequence). CDR3 size: 13 residues. Trimming cost V 9 bases and J 3 bases, with 9 bases left between them. The DNA of the CDR3 is TGTGCCACACAGAACCTCTATAATTCACCCCTCCACTTT. It specifies CATQNLYNSPLHF.

The chain has TRBV30 and TRBJ1-6, with no clear D. Germline CDR1 GTSNPN, CDR2 SVGIG (reference sequence). CDR3 size: 14 residues. Trimming cost V 4 bases and J 9 bases, with 16 bases left between them. The DNA of the CDR3 is TGTGCCTGGAATCGAGGAGGCCGGGGTTCACCCCTCCACTTT. This gives the protein CAWNRGGRGSPLHF.

V is TRBV29-1 and J is TRBJ2-3; TRBD1 matches 9 bases. CDR1 is SQVTM, CDR2 ANQGSEA, per germline. The CDR3 covers 15 residues. The V gene end was trimmed by 7 bases and the J gene end by 2 bases; junction bases not matched to a gene: 10. CDR3 amino acids: CSGSPGTGTTDTQYF. CDR3 in DNA: TGCAGCGGGAGCCCCGGGACAGGGACCACAGATACGCAGTATTTT.

The chain links TRBV7-9 to TRBJ1-6; TRBD1 matches at 11 bases. The CDR3 length is 18 residues. Losses at the gene ends were 5 bases for V and 11 bases for J; bases not matched to a gene: 17. The germline CDR1 and CDR2 sequences are SEHNR and FQNEAQ (reference sequence). The CDR3 nucleotides read TGTGCCAGCAGCGAAGGGACCGGGACAGGGGGTATCCGGACACCCCTCCACTTT. This sequence encodes CASSEGTGTGGIRTPLHF.

The CDR3 DNA follows: TGTGCCAGCAAGATTACTAGCGGGAGCGGGGAGCTGTTTTTT. Its translation: CASKITSGSGELFF. V usage is TRBV28 and J usage is TRBJ2-2; 11 nucleotides line up with TRBD2. Germline V gene sequence: CDR1 MDHEN, CDR2 SYDVKM. Losses at the gene ends were 7 bases for V and 7 bases for J; bases not matched to a gene: 5. The CDR3 sequence is 14 residues long. Full variable domain (remainder filled in from reference TRBV28 and TRBJ2-2): DVKVTQSSRYLVKRTGEKVFLECVQDMDHENMFWYRQDPGLGLRLIYFSYDVKMKEKGDIPEGYSVSREKKERFSLILESASTNQTSMYLCASKITSGSGELFFGEGSRLTVL.

This clone was detected only a few times. The chain combines TRBV6-5 with TRBJ2-2; the match to TRBD1 covers 8 bases. Germline CDR1 reads MNHEY; CDR2 reads SVGAGI. After removal of 6 bases from V and 3 bases from J, the junction contained 6 bases not matched to a gene. The CDR3 totals 15 residues. CDR3 sequence reads: CASRAAGGHTGELFF. The CDR3 DNA is TGTGCCAGCAGGGCGGCAGGGGGCCACACCGGGGAGCTGTTTTTT.

The genes are TRBV4-2 and TRBJ2-1, with D possibly being TRBD2 (6 bases). Trimming removed 0 bases from V and 10 bases from J, with 7 bases in between. From germline, CDR1 is LGHNA and CDR2 YNFKEQ. The CDR3 extends over 12 amino acids. The CDR3 loop is CASSQEGGEQFF. The CDR3, as DNA: TGTGCCAGCAGCCAAGAGGGGGGAGAGCAGTTCTTC.

The gene calls are TRBV6-6 and TRBJ1-2; tentative D call: TRBD1 (6 bases). Trimming cost V 5 bases and J 3 bases, with 16 bases left between them. Looked up from germline, CDR1 is MNHNY and CDR2 is SVGAGI (reference sequence). This CDR3 spans 15 amino acids. The CDR3 region is CASSQQRQAYYGYTF. Here the CDR3 DNA reads TGTGCCAGCAGTCAACAACGACAGGCCTACTATGGCTACACCTTC.

The chain is built from TRBV6-5 and TRBJ2-7; a weak D match, TRBD2 (5 bases). The V end lost 6 bases, the J end lost 2 bases, and 14 bases lay between the germline ends. CDR3 length equals 14 residues. Germline V gives CDR1 MNHEY, CDR2 SVGAGI. The CDR3 loop is CASSLREGPYEQYF. DNA of the CDR3: TGTGCCAGCAGCCTTCGAGAGGGTCCCTACGAGCAGTACTTC.

The rearrangement uses TRBV5-6 and TRBJ1-2, with D possibly matching TRBD1 (6 bases). Germline-derived CDR1 and CDR2 are SGHDT and YYEEEE. Trimming took off 7 bases at V and 4 bases at J, with 20 bases between the two ends. CDR3 length: 15 amino acids. The chain's CDR3 is CASSPGQILGYGYTF. Here the CDR3 DNA reads TGTGCCAGCTCCCCGGGACAAATTTTGGGCTATGGCTACACCTTC.

The chain carries TRBV2 and TRBJ1-1, with D hard to call. The germline gives CDR1 SNHLY, CDR2 FYNNEI. V shed 6 bases and J shed 3 bases, with 11 bases lying between them. The CDR3 spans 13 residues. The CDR3 region is CASSPNSDTEAFF. In DNA, the CDR3 is TGTGCCAGCAGCCCGAACTCTGACACTGAAGCTTTCTTT.

This clone was found a few times. The chain joins TRBV4-1 to TRBJ1-5; TRBD1 matches at 11 bases. The CDR3 spans 16 residues. CDR1 MGHRA and CDR2 YSYEKL come from the germline V gene. V lost 3 bases and J lost 8; bases outside the gene matches: 9. The CDR3, as DNA: TGCGCCAGCAGCCATAGGACAGGGGGCGAGGAAAAGCCCCAGCATTTT. This sequence encodes CASSHRTGGEEKPQHF.

The chain combines TRBV6-6 with TRBJ2-1; D is unclear. The germline gives CDR1 MNHNY, CDR2 SVGAGI (reference sequence). Trimming left V 0 bases short and J 8 bases short, with 2 bases between. The CDR3 is made up of 11 amino acids. The CDR3 DNA reads TGTGCCAGCAGTTACTCCTATGAGCAGTTCTTC. This codes for CASSYSYEQFF.

This rearrangement joins TRBV30 to TRBJ1-3; unclear D gene. The germline V gene encodes CDR1 GTSNPN and CDR2 SVGIG (reference sequence). This CDR3 contains 13 residues. The V gene lost 1 base and the J gene lost 7 bases, with 11 bases spanning the gap. This CDR3 reads CAWSAGSSNTIYF. The CDR3 nucleotides read TGTGCCTGGAGTGCGGGATCTTCTAACACCATATATTTT. Based on the CDR3 plus reference TRBV30 and TRBJ1-3, the full variable domain is SQTIHQWPATLVQPVGSPLSLECTVEGTSNPNLYWYRQAAGRGLQLLFYSVGIGQISSEVPQNLSASRPQDRQFILSSKKLLLSDSGFYLCAWSAGSSNTIYFGEGSWLTVV.

V and J are TRBV3-1 (or the pseudogene TRBV3-2) and TRBJ2-7; 7 bases fit TRBD1. This CDR3 is built from 15 residues. Germline V gene lookup returns CDR1 LGHDT and CDR2 YNNKEL (reference sequence). After removal of 5 bases from V and 6 bases from J, the junction contained 13 bases not matched to a gene. The CDR3 region has the DNA TGTGCCAGCAGCAAATCCGGGACAGTACCATTCGAGCAGTACTTC. Its translation: CASSKSGTVPFEQYF.

This chain uses TRBV24-1 with TRBJ2-5; 10 positions match TRBD2. Trimming removed 7 bases from V and 2 bases from J; junction bases left unmatched: 6. The CDR3 sequence is 15 residues long. Germline CDR1 and CDR2: KGHDR and SFDVKD. The CDR3 DNA follows: TGTGCCACCAGGGCCAGCGGGAGGGGACAAGAGACCCAGTACTTC. Amino acids: CATRASGRGQETQYF.

For the CDR3, the DNA is TGTGCCTGGAGCCCCGGGGGAAATCAGCCCCAGCATTTT. Translating gives CAWSPGGNQPQHF. This chain joins TRBV30 and TRBJ1-5, with D tentatively TRBD1 (5 bases). This CDR3 contains 13 residues. Germline CDR1 reads GTSNPN; CDR2 reads SVGIG (reference sequence). V was clipped by 3 bases and J by 4 bases, with 10 bases between them.

The chain carries TRBV10-3 and TRBJ2-5; 8 bases are shared with TRBD1. The germline V gene encodes CDR1 ENHRY and CDR2 SYGVKD. The CDR3 has 16 residues. V lost 5 bases, J lost 2 bases, and 10 bases stayed unmatched. The CDR3, as DNA: TGTGCCATCAGTCCCGGGACAGGCCCCTTGCAAGAGACCCAGTACTTC. Its protein is CAISPGTGPLQETQYF.